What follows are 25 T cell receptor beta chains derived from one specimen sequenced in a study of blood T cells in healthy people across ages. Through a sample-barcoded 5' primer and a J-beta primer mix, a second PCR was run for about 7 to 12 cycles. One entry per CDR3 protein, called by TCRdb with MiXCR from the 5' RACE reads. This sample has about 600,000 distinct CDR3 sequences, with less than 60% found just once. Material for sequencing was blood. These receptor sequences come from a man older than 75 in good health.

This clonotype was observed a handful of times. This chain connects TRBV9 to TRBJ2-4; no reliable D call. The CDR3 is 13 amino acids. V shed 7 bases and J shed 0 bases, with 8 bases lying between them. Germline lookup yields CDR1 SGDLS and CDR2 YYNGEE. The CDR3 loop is CASGRGAKNIQYF. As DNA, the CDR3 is TGTGCCAGCGGTCGTGGAGCCAAAAACATTCAGTACTTC.

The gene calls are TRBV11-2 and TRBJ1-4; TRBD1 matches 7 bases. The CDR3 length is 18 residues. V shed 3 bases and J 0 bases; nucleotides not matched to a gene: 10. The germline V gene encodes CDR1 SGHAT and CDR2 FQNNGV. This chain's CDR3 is CASSLDRTDVATNEKLFF. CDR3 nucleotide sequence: TGTGCCAGCAGCTTGGACAGGACCGATGTTGCAACTAATGAAAAACTGTTTTTT.

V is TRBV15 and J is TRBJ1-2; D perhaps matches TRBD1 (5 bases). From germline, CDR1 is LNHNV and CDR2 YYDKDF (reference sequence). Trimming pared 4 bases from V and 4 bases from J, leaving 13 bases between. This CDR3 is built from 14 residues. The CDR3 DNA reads TGTGCCACCAGCACGACCAACGGGGGCTATGGCTACACCTTC. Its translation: CATSTTNGGYGYTF.

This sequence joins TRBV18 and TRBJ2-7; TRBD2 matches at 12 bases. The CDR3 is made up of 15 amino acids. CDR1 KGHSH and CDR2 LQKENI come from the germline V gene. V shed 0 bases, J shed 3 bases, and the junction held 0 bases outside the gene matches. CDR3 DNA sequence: TGTGCCAGCTCACCACCGACTAGCGGGAGCTACGAGCAGTACTTC. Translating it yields CASSPPTSGSYEQYF.

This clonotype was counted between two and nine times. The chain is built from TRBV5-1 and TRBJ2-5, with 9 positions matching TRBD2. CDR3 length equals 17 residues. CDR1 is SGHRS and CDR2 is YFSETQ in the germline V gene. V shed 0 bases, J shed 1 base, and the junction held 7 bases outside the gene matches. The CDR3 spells CASSLGLAVRIQETQYF. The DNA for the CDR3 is TGCGCCAGCAGCTTGGGACTAGCGGTGAGAATCCAAGAGACCCAGTACTTC.

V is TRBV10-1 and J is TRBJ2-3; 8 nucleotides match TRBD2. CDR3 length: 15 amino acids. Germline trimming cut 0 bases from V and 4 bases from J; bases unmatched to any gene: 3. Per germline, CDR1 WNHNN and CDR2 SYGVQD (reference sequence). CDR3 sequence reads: CASSESTSASDTQYF. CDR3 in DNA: TGCGCCAGCAGTGAGTCGACTAGCGCATCAGATACGCAGTATTTT.

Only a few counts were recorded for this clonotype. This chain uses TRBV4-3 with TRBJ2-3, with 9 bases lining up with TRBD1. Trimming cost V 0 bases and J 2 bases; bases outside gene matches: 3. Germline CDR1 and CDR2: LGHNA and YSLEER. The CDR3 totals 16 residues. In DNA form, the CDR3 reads TGCGCCAGCAGCCAAGAGGGGACAGGGCTCACAGATACGCAGTATTTT. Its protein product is CASSQEGTGLTDTQYF.

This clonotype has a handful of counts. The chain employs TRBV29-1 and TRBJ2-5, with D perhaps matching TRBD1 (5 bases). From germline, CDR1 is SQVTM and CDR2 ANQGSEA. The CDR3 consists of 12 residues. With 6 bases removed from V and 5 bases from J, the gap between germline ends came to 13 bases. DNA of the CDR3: TGCAGCGTAATGACAGCGATTGAGACCCAGTACTTC. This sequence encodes CSVMTAIETQYF.

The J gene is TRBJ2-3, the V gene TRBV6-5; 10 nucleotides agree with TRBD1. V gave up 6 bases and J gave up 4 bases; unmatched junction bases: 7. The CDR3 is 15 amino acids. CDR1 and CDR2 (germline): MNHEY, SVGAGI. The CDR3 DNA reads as TGTGCCAGCAGCCCGGGACAGGGGAGCTCAGATACGCAGTATTTT. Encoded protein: CASSPGQGSSDTQYF.

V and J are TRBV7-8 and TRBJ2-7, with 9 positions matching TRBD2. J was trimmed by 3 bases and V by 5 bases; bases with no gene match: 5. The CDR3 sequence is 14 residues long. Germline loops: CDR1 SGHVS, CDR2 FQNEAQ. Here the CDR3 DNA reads TGTGCCAGCAGCGCGGGAGGGACTGACTACGAGCAGTACTTC. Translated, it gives CASSAGGTDYEQYF.

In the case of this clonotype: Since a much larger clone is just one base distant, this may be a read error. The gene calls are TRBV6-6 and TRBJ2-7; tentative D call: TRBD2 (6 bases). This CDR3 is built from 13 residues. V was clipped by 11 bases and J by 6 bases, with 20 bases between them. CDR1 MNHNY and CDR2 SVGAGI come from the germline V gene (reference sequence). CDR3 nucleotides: TGTGCCCTCCGGAAGGAGGGAGCGGGCGAGCAGTACTTC. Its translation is CALRKEGAGEQYF.

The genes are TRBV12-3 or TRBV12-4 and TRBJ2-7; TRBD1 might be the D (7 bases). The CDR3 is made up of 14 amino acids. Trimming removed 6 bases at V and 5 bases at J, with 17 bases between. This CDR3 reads CASRRQGTGDEQYF. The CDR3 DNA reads TGTGCCAGCAGGCGACAGGGCACGGGAGACGAGCAGTACTTC.

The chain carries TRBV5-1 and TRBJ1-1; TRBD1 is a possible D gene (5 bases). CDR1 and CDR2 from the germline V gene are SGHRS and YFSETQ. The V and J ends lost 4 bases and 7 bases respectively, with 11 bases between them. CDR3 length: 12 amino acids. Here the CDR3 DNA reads TGCGCCAGCAGCGCCCAGGGTGATGAAGCTTTCTTT. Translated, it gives CASSAQGDEAFF.

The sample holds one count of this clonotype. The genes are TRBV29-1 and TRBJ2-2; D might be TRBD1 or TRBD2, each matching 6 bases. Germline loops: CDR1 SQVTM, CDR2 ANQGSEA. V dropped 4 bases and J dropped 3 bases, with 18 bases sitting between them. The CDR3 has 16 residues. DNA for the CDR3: TGCAGCGTTGGAGATGGGGGGCGCGGATACACCGGGGAGCTGTTTTTT. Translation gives CSVGDGGRGYTGELFF.

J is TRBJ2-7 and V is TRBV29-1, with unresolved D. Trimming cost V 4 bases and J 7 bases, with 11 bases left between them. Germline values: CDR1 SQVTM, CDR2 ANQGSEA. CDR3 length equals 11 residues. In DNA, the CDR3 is TGCAGCGTTGTAGGAAATGGGGAGCAGTACTTC. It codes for CSVVGNGEQYF.

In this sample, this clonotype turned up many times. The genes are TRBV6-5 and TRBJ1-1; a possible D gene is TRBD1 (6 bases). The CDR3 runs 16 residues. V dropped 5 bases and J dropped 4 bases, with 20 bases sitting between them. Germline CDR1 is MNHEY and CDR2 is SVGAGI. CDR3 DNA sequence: TGTGCCAGCAGTCCGACCCACAGGGCAGGAGGCACTGAAGCTTTCTTT. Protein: CASSPTHRAGGTEAFF.

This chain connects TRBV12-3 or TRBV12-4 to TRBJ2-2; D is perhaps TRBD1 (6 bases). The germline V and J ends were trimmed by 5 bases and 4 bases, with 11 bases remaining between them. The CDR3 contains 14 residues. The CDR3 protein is CASSLGQRTGELFF. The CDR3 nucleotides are TGTGCCAGCAGTCTGGGACAACGCACCGGGGAGCTGTTTTTT.

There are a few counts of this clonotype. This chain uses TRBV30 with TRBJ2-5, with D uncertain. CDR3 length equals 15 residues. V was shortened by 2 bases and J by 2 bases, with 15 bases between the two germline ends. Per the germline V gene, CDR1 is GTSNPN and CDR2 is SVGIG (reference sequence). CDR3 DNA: TGTGCCTGGAGTTCACAGTTTCGCCATCAAGAGACCCAGTACTTC. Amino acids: CAWSSQFRHQETQYF.

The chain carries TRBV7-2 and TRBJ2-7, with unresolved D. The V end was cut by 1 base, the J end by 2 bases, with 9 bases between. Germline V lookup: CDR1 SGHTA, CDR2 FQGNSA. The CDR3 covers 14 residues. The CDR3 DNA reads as TGTGCCAGCAGCTTAGTTAGAGATACCTACGAGCAGTACTTC. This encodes CASSLVRDTYEQYF.

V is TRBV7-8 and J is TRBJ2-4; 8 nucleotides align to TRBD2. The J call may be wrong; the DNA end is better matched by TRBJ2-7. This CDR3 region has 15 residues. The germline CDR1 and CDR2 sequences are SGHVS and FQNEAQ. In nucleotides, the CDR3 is TGTGCCAGCAGCTCCCGCGGGGGGCTAACCTACGAGCAGTACTTC. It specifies CASSSRGGLTYEQYF.

CDR3 DNA sequence: TGTGCCAGCAGCCCTTCCCCTAGCAGGGGGGCGAATGAGCAGTTCTTC. Translating gives CASSPSPSRGANEQFF. The chain joins TRBV7-2 to TRBJ2-1, with D tentatively TRBD1 (7 bases). The germline V gene encodes CDR1 SGHTA and CDR2 FQGNSA. The CDR3 runs 16 residues. Deletions cut 5 bases from V and 7 bases from J, with 21 bases between.

CDR3 sequence reads: CSARGDRGFPYEQYF. The CDR3 DNA is TGCAGTGCTAGAGGGGACAGGGGGTTCCCTTACGAGCAGTACTTC. The V gene is TRBV20-1, the J gene TRBJ2-7; 11 bases align to TRBD1. The CDR3 has 15 residues. With 1 base clipped from V and 4 bases from J, the junction kept 6 bases outside the gene matches. In germline, CDR1 is DFQATT, CDR2 SNEGSKA (reference sequence).

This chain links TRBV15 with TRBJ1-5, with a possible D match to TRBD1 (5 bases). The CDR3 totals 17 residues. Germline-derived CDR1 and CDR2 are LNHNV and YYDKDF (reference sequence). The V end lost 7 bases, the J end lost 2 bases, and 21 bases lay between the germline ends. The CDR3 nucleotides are TGTGCCACCAAATCGGGCAGGGAGGAATGGGGCAATCAGCCCCAGCATTTT. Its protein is CATKSGREEWGNQPQHF.

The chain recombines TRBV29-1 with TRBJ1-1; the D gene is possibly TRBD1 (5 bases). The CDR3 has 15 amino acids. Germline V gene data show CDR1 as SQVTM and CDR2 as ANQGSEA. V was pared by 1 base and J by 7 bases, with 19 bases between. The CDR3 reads CSVEGAPSRVYEAFF. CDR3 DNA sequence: TGCAGCGTTGAAGGGGCGCCTTCCAGGGTATATGAAGCTTTCTTT. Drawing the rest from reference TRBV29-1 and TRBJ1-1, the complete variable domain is SAVISQKPSRDICQRGTSLTIQCQVDSQVTMMFWYRQQPGQSLTLIATANQGSEATYESGFVIDKFPISRPNLTFSTLTVSNMSPEDSSIYLCSVEGAPSRVYEAFFGQGTRLTVV.

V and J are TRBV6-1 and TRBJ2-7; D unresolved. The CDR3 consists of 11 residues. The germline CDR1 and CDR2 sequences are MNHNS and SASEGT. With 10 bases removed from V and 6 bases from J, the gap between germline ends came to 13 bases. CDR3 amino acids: CATTSVGEQYF. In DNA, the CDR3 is TGTGCCACCACTTCTGTGGGCGAGCAGTACTTC.